Following are 5 T cell receptor beta chains from one sample sequenced in a study of blood T cell repertoires in COVID-19. The table came from immunoSEQ multiplex PCR; TCRdb's copy has only in-frame clones and leaves some out. The sample contains about 82,000 clones, 80% to 90% of which appear only once. What was sequenced was PBMCs or T cells enriched from blood (not recorded which). The receptor source for this set is a woman aged 45-59 years with acute COVID-19.

J is TRBJ2-7 and V is TRBV6-1; the match to TRBD1 covers 9 bases. CDR3 length equals 16 residues. V lost 3 bases, J lost 7 bases, and 13 bases stayed unmatched. Germline V gene data show CDR1 as MNHNS and CDR2 as SASEGT. CDR3 sequence reads: CASSDPSGQGFWEQYF. CDR3 DNA sequence: TGTGCCAGCAGTGACCCGTCGGGACAGGGTTTTTGGGAGCAGTACTTC.

The CDR3 region has the DNA TGCGCCAGCAGCTTCGGAGGGTACCAAGAGACCCAGTACTTC. Residues: CASSFGGYQETQYF. This chain uses TRBV5-1 with TRBJ2-5, with a weak D call TRBD2 (6 bases). The ends were cut back, 2 bases at V and 0 bases at J, with 8 bases in the middle. The CDR3 has 14 residues. CDR1 and CDR2 (germline): SGHRS, YFSETQ.

V is TRBV30 and J is TRBJ2-1; 8 bases match TRBD2. V dropped 2 bases and J dropped 7; count of bases not matched to a gene: 22. CDR1 is GTSNPN and CDR2 is SVGIG in the germline V gene (reference sequence). The CDR3 has 19 residues. CDR3 sequence (DNA): TGTGCCTGGAGTTTCTTAACTAGCGGAAACCATCGCCAGAGGAATGAGCAGTTCTTC. Amino acid sequence: CAWSFLTSGNHRQRNEQFF.

The chain links TRBV27 to TRBJ1-5, with D uncertain. The germline V gene encodes CDR1 MNHEY and CDR2 SMNVEV (reference sequence). The CDR3 has 15 residues. V was trimmed by 6 bases and J by 0 bases, leaving 12 bases between them. The CDR3 region has the DNA TGTGCCAGCAGACTAGGAGTTAATAGCAATCAGCCCCAGCATTTT. Its translation: CASRLGVNSNQPQHF.

This clone was found once. The chain has TRBV19 and TRBJ1-1, with D tentatively TRBD1 (5 bases). Germline-derived CDR1 and CDR2 are LNHDA and SQIVND (reference sequence). V shed 4 bases and J shed 0 bases, with 6 bases lying between them. CDR3 length: 13 amino acids. DNA of the CDR3: TGTGCCAGTAGTACAGGGCTGAACACTGAAGCTTTCTTT. This encodes CASSTGLNTEAFF.